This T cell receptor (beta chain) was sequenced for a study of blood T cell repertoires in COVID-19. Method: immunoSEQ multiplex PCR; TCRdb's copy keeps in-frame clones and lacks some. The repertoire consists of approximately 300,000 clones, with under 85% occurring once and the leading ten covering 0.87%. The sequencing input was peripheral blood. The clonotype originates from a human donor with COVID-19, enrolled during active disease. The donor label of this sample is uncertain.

CDR3 nucleotides: TGTGCCAGCTCACCCATACTAGCGGGAGGGTACAATGAGCAGTTCTTC. Translated, it gives CASSPILAGGYNEQFF. The chain is built from TRBV18 and TRBJ2-1; 13 positions match TRBD2. Germline V CDR1 and CDR2: KGHSH, LQKENI. The V and J ends lost 3 bases and 4 bases, in that order; junction bases with no gene match: 3. The length of the CDR3 is 16 residues.